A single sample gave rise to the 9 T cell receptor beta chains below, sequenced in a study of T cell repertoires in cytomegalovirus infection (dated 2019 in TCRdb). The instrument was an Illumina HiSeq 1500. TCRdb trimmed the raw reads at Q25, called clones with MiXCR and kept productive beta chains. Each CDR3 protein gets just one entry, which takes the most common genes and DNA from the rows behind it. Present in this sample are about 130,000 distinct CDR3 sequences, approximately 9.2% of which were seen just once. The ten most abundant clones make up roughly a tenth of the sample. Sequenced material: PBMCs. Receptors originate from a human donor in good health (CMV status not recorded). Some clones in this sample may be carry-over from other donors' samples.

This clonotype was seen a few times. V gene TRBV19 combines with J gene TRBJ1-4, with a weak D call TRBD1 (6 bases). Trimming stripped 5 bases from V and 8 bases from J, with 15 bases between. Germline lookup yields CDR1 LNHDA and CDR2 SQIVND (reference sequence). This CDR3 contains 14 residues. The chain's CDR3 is CASSDGTTTEKLFF. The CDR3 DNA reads TGTGCCAGTAGTGACGGGACAACCACCGAAAAACTGTTTTTT.

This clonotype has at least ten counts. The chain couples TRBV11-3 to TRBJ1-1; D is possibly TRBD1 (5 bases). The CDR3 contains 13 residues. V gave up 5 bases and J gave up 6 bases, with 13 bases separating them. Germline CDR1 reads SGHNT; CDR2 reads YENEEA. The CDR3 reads CASSRSGSAEAFF. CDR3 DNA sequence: TGTGCCAGCAGCAGATCAGGGTCTGCTGAAGCTTTCTTT.

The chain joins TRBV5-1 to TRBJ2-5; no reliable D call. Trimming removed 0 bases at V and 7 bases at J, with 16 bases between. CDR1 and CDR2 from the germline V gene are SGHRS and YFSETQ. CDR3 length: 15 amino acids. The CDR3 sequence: CASSLDGFASGTQYF. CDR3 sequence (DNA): TGCGCCAGCAGCTTGGATGGGTTCGCTTCGGGGACCCAGTACTTC.

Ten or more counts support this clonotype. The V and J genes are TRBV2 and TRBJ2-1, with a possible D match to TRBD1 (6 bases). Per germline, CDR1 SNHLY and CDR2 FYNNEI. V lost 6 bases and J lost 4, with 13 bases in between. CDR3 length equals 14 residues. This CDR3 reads CASSPGQKYNEQFF. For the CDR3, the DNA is TGTGCCAGCAGCCCCGGACAGAAGTACAATGAGCAGTTCTTC.

CDR3 sequence reads: CAISRQGAEETQYF. The CDR3 DNA reads TGTGCCATCAGCCGACAGGGGGCTGAAGAGACCCAGTACTTC. This sequence joins TRBV10-3 and TRBJ2-5; 10 positions agree with TRBD1. The germline V gene has CDR1 ENHRY and CDR2 SYGVKD. The CDR3 runs 14 residues. V dropped 6 bases and J dropped 3; count of bases not matched to a gene: 4.

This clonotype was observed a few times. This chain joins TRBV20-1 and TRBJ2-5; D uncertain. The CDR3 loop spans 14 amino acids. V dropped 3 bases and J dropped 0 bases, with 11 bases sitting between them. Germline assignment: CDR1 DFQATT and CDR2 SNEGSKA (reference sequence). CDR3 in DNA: TGCAGTGCTAGTCGCTTAGGGAACCAAGAGACCCAGTACTTC. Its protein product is CSASRLGNQETQYF.

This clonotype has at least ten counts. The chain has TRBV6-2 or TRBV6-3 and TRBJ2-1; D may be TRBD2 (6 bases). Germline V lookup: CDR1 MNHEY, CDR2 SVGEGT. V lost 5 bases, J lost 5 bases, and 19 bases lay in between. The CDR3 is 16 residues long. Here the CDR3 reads CASSGARGTEDNEQFF. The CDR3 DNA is TGTGCCAGCAGTGGTGCTCGCGGGACTGAAGACAATGAGCAGTTCTTC.

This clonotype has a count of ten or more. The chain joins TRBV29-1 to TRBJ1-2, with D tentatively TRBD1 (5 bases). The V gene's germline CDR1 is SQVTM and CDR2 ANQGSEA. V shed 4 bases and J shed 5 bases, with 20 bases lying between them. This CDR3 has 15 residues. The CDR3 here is CSVVEDTGPRYGYTF. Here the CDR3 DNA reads TGCAGCGTTGTCGAGGACACAGGACCGCGATATGGCTACACCTTC.

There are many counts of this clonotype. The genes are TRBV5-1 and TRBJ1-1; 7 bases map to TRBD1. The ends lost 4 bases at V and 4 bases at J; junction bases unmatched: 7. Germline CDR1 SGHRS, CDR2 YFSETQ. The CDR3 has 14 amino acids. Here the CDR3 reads CASSPRQGGTEAFF. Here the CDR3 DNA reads TGCGCCAGCAGCCCTCGACAGGGAGGCACTGAAGCTTTCTTT.